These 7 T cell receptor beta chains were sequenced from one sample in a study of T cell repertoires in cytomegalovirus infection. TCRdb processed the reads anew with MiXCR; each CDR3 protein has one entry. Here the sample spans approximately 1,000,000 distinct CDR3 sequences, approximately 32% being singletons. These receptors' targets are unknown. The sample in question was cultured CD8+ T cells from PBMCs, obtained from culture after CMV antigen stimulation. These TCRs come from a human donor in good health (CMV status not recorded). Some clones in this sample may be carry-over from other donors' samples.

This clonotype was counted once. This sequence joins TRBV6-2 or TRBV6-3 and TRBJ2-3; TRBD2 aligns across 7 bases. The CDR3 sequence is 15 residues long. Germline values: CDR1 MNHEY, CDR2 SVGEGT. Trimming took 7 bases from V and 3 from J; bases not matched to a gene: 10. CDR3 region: CASTTPAGATDTQYF. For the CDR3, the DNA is TGTGCCAGCACCACTCCGGCGGGAGCTACAGATACGCAGTATTTT.

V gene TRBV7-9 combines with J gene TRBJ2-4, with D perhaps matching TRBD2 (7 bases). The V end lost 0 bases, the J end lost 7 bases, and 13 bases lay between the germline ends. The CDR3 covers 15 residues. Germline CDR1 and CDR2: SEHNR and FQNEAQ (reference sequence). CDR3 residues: CASSLAGGQMNIQYF. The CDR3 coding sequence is TGTGCCAGCAGCTTAGCGGGGGGGCAAATGAACATTCAGTACTTC. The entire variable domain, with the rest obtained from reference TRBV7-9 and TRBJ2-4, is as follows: DTGVSQNPRHKITKRGQNVTFRCDPISEHNRLYWYRQTLGQGPEFLTYFQNEAQLEKSRLLSDRFSAERPKGSFSTLEIQRTEQGDSAMYLCASSLAGGQMNIQYFGAGTRLSVL.

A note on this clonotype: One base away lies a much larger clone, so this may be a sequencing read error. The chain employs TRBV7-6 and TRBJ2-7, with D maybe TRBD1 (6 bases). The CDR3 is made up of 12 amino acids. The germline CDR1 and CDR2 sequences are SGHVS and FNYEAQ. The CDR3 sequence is CACSRGQPPQYF. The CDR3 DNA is TGTGCCTGCAGCCGCGGACAGCCCCCACAGTACTTC.

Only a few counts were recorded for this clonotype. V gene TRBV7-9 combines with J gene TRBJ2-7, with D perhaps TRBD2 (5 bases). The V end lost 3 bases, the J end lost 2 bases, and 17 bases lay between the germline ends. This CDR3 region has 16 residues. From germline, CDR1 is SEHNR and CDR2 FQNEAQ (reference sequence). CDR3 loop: CASSLSYGGNPYEQYF. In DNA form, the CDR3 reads TGTGCCAGCAGCTTGTCCTACGGAGGTAACCCCTACGAGCAGTACTTC.

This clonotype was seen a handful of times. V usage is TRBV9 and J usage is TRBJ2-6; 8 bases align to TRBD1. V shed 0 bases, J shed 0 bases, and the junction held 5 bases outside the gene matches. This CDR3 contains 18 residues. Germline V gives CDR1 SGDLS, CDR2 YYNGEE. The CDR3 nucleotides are TGTGCCAGCAGCGTAGCCCGGACAGGGAACTCTGGGGCCAACGTCCTGACTTTC. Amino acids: CASSVARTGNSGANVLTF.

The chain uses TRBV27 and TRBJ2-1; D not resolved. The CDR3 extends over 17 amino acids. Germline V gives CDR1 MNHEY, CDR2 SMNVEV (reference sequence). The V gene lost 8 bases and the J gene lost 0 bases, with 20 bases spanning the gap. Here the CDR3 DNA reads TGTGCCAGCTCCAAAACCCCCCCTCCGAGCTCCTACAATGAGCAGTTCTTC. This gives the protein CASSKTPPPSSYNEQFF.

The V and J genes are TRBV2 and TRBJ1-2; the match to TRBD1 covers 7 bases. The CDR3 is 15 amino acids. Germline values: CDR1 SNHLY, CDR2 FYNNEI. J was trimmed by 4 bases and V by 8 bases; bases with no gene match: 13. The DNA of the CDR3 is TGTGCCAGCGTTATAGGGGACAGTTACATCTATGGCTACACCTTC. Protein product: CASVIGDSYIYGYTF.